A single sample gave rise to the 3 T cell receptor beta chains below, sequenced in a study of T cells in localized non-small cell lung cancer. Data came from immunoSEQ multiplex PCR; TCRdb stores just in-frame clones and leaves some out. The table has about 52,000 clones, about 78% seen once. The source was PBMCs, collected before any cancer treatment. These receptor sequences come from a woman aged 35-75 years with stage II lung adenocarcinoma.

The chain carries TRBV6-6 and TRBJ2-5, with 8 nucleotides matching TRBD2. This CDR3 has 15 residues. V lost 5 bases and J lost 0; bases outside the gene matches: 5. Germline lookup yields CDR1 MNHNY and CDR2 SVGAGI (reference sequence). CDR3 nucleotides: TGTGCCAGCAGTCCTCTAGCGGGCTACCAAGAGACCCAGTACTTC. Its translation is CASSPLAGYQETQYF.

This clone was recorded once. J is TRBJ1-6 and V is TRBV11-2; 10 bases are a match to TRBD1. This CDR3 spans 18 amino acids. From germline, CDR1 is SGHAT and CDR2 FQNNGV. After removal of 0 bases from V and 1 base from J, the junction contained 3 bases not matched to a gene. CDR3 nucleotides: TGTGCCAGCAGCTTAGATAGGGACAGGGGTTCCTATAATTCACCCCTCCACTTT. It translates to CASSLDRDRGSYNSPLHF.

This clone was recorded once. The gene calls are TRBV30 and TRBJ2-3; D possibly corresponds to TRBD2 (6 bases). CDR3 size: 14 residues. Germline CDR1 and CDR2: GTSNPN and SVGIG (reference sequence). Trimming pared 1 base from V and 2 bases from J, leaving 10 bases between. CDR3 loop: CAWSEGGNTDTQYF. CDR3 DNA sequence: TGTGCCTGGAGTGAGGGCGGGAACACAGATACGCAGTATTTT.